These T cell receptor beta chains were read from a single sample in a study of blood T cell repertoires in COVID-19. Some clones are missing from TCRdb's copy, which holds only in-frame ones; the method was immunoSEQ multiplex PCR. The table lists some 190,000 clones, 88% of them singletons. Sequenced sample: peripheral blood. These receptors were collected from a human donor in a cohort sampled during active COVID-19. The CDR3 runs from the conserved cysteine through the conserved F or W. The order of the fields is V gene, J gene, D gene, clone size, CDR3 DNA, CDR3 protein. D genes are given only for firm matches. The size entry is marked missing in some rows and otherwise reads once, few, many or a size class.

v_gene: TRBV10-3; j_gene: TRBJ1-1; d_gene: -; abundance: -; CDR3nt: TGTGCCATCAGTCCGGTGGGGGGTACTGAAGCTTTCTTT; CDR3aa: CAISPVGGTEAFF
v_gene: TRBV6-2/TRBV6-3; j_gene: TRBJ1-5; d_gene: -; abundance: -; CDR3nt: TGTGCCAGCAGCCCGGGGCTCTATAGCAATCAGCCCCAGCATTTT; CDR3aa: CASSPGLYSNQPQHF
v_gene: TRBV5-1; j_gene: TRBJ1-3; d_gene: -; abundance: -; CDR3nt: TGCGCCAGCAGTCGGAGCTCTGGAAACACCATATATTTT; CDR3aa: CASSRSSGNTIYF
v_gene: TRBV9; j_gene: TRBJ2-5; d_gene: TRBD2; abundance: -; CDR3nt: TGTGCCAGCTTACCGGGACTAGCGGGGGGGCTGGAAGAGACCCAGTACTTC; CDR3aa: CASLPGLAGGLEETQYF
v_gene: TRBV6-5; j_gene: TRBJ1-1; d_gene: -; abundance: -; CDR3nt: TGTGCCAGCAGTCATCAGGATGGGACTGAAGCTTTCTTT; CDR3aa: CASSHQDGTEAFF
v_gene: TRBV30; j_gene: TRBJ2-5; d_gene: TRBD2; abundance: -; CDR3nt: TGTGCCTGGAGCGCCCAGCGGGGGCCGAAAGAGACCCAGTACTTC; CDR3aa: CAWSAQRGPKETQYF
v_gene: TRBV6-2/TRBV6-3; j_gene: TRBJ2-7; d_gene: -; abundance: few; CDR3nt: TGTGCCAGCAGTTTGGGCGGGGAGCCACACTACGAGCAGTACTTC; CDR3aa: CASSLGGEPHYEQYF
v_gene: TRBV27; j_gene: TRBJ2-3; d_gene: -; abundance: -; CDR3nt: TGTGCCAGCAGTTCCCCACGGGGGTATCGAGATACGCAGTATTTT; CDR3aa: CASSSPRGYRDTQYF
v_gene: TRBV5-4; j_gene: TRBJ2-3; d_gene: -; abundance: -; CDR3nt: TGTGCCAGCAGCTGGTGGGGGGGCTCAGATACGCAGTATTTT; CDR3aa: CASSWWGGSDTQYF
v_gene: TRBV4-1; j_gene: TRBJ1-2; d_gene: -; abundance: -; CDR3nt: TGCGCCAGCAGCCAGGCAAACTATGGCTACACCTTC; CDR3aa: CASSQANYGYTF
v_gene: TRBV24-1; j_gene: TRBJ1-1; d_gene: TRBD1; abundance: -; CDR3nt: TGTGCCACCAGTGATTCCCGGACAGGGGGCACTGAAGCTTTCTTT; CDR3aa: CATSDSRTGGTEAFF
v_gene: TRBV28; j_gene: TRBJ2-7; d_gene: TRBD1; abundance: -; CDR3nt: TGTGCCAGCAGTCCCATTGGCAGGGGGAGCTCCTACGAGCAGTACTTC; CDR3aa: CASSPIGRGSSYEQYF
v_gene: TRBV7-2; j_gene: TRBJ2-7; d_gene: TRBD2; abundance: -; CDR3nt: TGTGCCAGCAGCTCCACTAGCGGGAGTTACGAGCAGTACTTC; CDR3aa: CASSSTSGSYEQYF
v_gene: TRBV6-1; j_gene: TRBJ1-4; d_gene: -; abundance: -; CDR3nt: TGTGCCAGCAGTGAATTACAGATTAATGAAAAACTGTTTTTT; CDR3aa: CASSELQINEKLFF
v_gene: TRBV3-1/TRBV3-2; j_gene: TRBJ1-3; d_gene: -; abundance: -; CDR3nt: TGTGCCAGCAGCCTCTTTCGAGCTGGAAACACCATATATTTT; CDR3aa: CASSLFRAGNTIYF
v_gene: TRBV11-2; j_gene: TRBJ2-1; d_gene: TRBD2; abundance: -; CDR3nt: TGTGCCAGCAGCTTAGATGAATTCAGCGGGAGGGCTAATGAGCAGTTCTTC; CDR3aa: CASSLDEFSGRANEQFF
v_gene: TRBV5-7; j_gene: TRBJ2-7; d_gene: TRBD1; abundance: -; CDR3nt: TGTGCCAGCAGCACAGGACAGGGGGGCTCCTACGAGCAGTACTTC; CDR3aa: CASSTGQGGSYEQYF